The 9 T cell receptor beta chains below come from one sample, sequenced in a study of preoperative IRX-2 immunotherapy in early breast cancer. Treatment: preoperative locoregional IRX-2 cytokine immunotherapy. Clones were sequenced by immunoSEQ multiplex PCR, and TCRdb holds only the in-frame ones, with some missing. The table shows about 62,000 clones, with approximately 94% occurring only once. The specimen was obtained from a patient treated with IRX-2 immunotherapy. The receptor set was obtained from a human donor with breast cancer.

This clone was seen once. The rearrangement joins TRBV7-2 to TRBJ2-7; maybe TRBD1 (5 bases). V was clipped by 1 base and J by 6 bases, with 10 bases between them. Germline-derived CDR1 and CDR2 are SGHTA and FQGNSA. The CDR3 is made up of 13 amino acids. The CDR3 loop reads CASSLVAGREQYF. CDR3 coding DNA: TGTGCCAGCAGCTTAGTCGCAGGGCGCGAGCAGTACTTC.

This chain connects TRBV7-9 to TRBJ2-5, with 7 positions matching TRBD1. The CDR3 has 15 amino acids. The V gene's germline CDR1 is SEHNR and CDR2 FQNEAQ (reference sequence). V lost 2 bases to trimming and J lost 5 bases; unmatched junction nucleotides: 8. CDR3 DNA: TGTGCCAGCAGCTTAACAGGGGCGCGTCTCGAGACCCAGTACTTC. It encodes CASSLTGARLETQYF. Filled out from reference TRBV7-9 and TRBJ2-5, the complete variable domain reads DTGVSQNPRHKITKRGQNVTFRCDPISEHNRLYWYRQTLGQGPEFLTYFQNEAQLEKSRLLSDRFSAERPKGSFSTLEIQRTEQGDSAMYLCASSLTGARLETQYFGPGTRLLVL.

The V and J genes are TRBV7-8 and TRBJ1-6; no definite D call. The CDR3 totals 14 residues. CDR1 is SGHVS and CDR2 is FQNEAQ in the germline V gene. V was clipped by 5 bases and J by 2 bases, with 7 bases between them. The CDR3, as DNA: TGTGCCAGCAGCCCTGAGGCCTATAATTCACCCCTCCACTTT. This translates into CASSPEAYNSPLHF.

This rearrangement joins TRBV7-2 to TRBJ2-5; D is unclear. This CDR3 is built from 12 residues. V was cut by 0 bases and J by 2 bases, with 1 base left in between. The V gene's germline CDR1 is SGHTA and CDR2 FQGNSA. CDR3 sequence reads: CTSSLAQETQYF. In DNA, the CDR3 is TGTACCAGCAGCTTAGCACAAGAGACCCAGTACTTC.

This sequence joins TRBV11-2 and TRBJ2-5; 9 nucleotides align to TRBD2. The V segment lost 0 bases and the J segment 6 bases; nucleotides outside the gene matches: 5. Per germline, CDR1 SGHAT and CDR2 FQNNGV. This CDR3 has 15 residues. The CDR3 region is CASSLDGGRGKTQYF. In DNA form, the CDR3 reads TGTGCCAGCAGCTTAGATGGCGGGAGGGGGAAGACCCAGTACTTC.

The chain links TRBV21-1 to TRBJ1-1; whether TRBD1, the table's D call, matches the DNA was not checked. TRBV21-1 is a pseudogene locus. The CDR3 has 14 residues. The CDR3 here is CASRTGEGNTEAFF. In DNA, the CDR3 is TGTGCCAGCAGGACAGGGGAGGGGAACACTGAAGCTTTCTTT.

V and J are TRBV18 and TRBJ2-2; D gene ambiguous. V dropped 4 bases and J dropped 1 base, with 4 bases sitting between them. CDR3 length equals 13 residues. Germline CDR1 and CDR2: KGHSH and LQKENI. CDR3 nucleotides: TGTGCCAGCTCACAGAAGAACACCGGGGAGCTGTTTTTT. This encodes CASSQKNTGELFF.

This chain uses TRBV28 with TRBJ2-2, with a possible D match to TRBD1 (6 bases). Germline CDR1 and CDR2: MDHEN and SYDVKM. The V gene lost 6 bases and the J gene lost 1 base, with 9 bases spanning the gap. CDR3 size: 14 residues. The CDR3 is CASRGHLNTGELFF. The CDR3 bases are TGTGCCAGCAGGGGACATTTGAACACCGGGGAGCTGTTTTTT.

The chain employs TRBV27 and TRBJ2-1; TRBD2 agrees at 10 bases. With 4 bases clipped from V and 0 bases from J, the junction kept 15 bases outside the gene matches. The CDR3 runs to 20 residues. From germline, CDR1 is MNHEY and CDR2 SMNVEV (reference sequence). The CDR3: CASSSSPFTSGVVSYNEQFF. The CDR3 region has the DNA TGTGCCAGCAGTTCCAGCCCTTTCACTAGCGGGGTTGTCTCCTACAATGAGCAGTTCTTC.